A selection of T cell receptor beta chains follows, all from one sample in a study of blood T cell repertoires in COVID-19. Sequencing used immunoSEQ multiplex PCR; TCRdb keeps in-frame clones, though not all of them. The sample yields roughly 250,000 clones, approximately 80% seen once. Sequencing was carried out using peripheral blood. These receptors were taken from a woman aged 55-75 years with active or convalescent COVID-19. The conserved cysteine and the conserved F or W are not part of the CDR3 here. A D gene is named only where the DNA matches it firmly.

TRBD2	TRBJ2-3	TRBV3-1/TRBV3-2	ASSPRRGADTQY
TRBD1	TRBJ2-7	TRBV29-1	SALSYLPGQGFHEQY
-	TRBJ1-1	TRBV20-1	SASKGVNTEAF
TRBD2	TRBJ2-2	TRBV11-2	ASSHKPLGLGHTGELF
-	TRBJ1-2	TRBV30	AWRRSGWVYGYT
-	TRBJ2-5	TRBV30	AWSVRETQY
TRBD2	TRBJ2-5	TRBV9	ASSVVSSGSETQY
TRBD1	TRBJ2-3	TRBV5-6	ASSWAGGSTDTQY
TRBD2	TRBJ2-2	TRBV7-9	ASSGRLAVNTGELF
-	TRBJ2-7	TRBV6-5	ASSSPPTGYYEQY
-	TRBJ2-2	TRBV14	ASSQGLVYTGELF
-	TRBJ1-1	TRBV10-1	ATPAGGIMNTEAF
TRBD1	TRBJ2-5	TRBV7-9	ASSSGTGWKTQY
-	TRBJ2-3	TRBV13	ASSLRLTSTDTQY
TRBD1	TRBJ1-4	TRBV11-2	ASSLPSTGGREKLF
-	TRBJ2-6	TRBV24-1	ATSDKWEEYSGANVLT
-	TRBJ2-1	TRBV7-9	ASSINEQF
TRBD2	TRBJ2-3	TRBV7-6	ASSLETSGGYSTDTQY
-	TRBJ2-2	TRBV19	ASSIAAGANTGELF
TRBD1	TRBJ1-2	TRBV2	ASRETGYYGYT
-	TRBJ1-5	TRBV18	ASSPQTTNQPQH
-	TRBJ1-4	TRBV7-2	ASSWASDSAEKLF
TRBD2	TRBJ2-3	TRBV2	ASSEGLAGGPDTQY
TRBD2	TRBJ2-2	TRBV19	ASSTLAGGPTGELF
-	TRBJ1-1	TRBV5-6	ASSLVPGHRDDTEAF
TRBD2	TRBJ2-3	TRBV9	ASSVGPGLAGPDTQY
-	TRBJ1-2	TRBV2	ASRGTNYGYT
-	TRBJ2-7	TRBV19	ASSKIGTYEQY
TRBD1	TRBJ1-3	TRBV27	ASSKTGENTIY
TRBD1	TRBJ1-2	TRBV19	ASRQGAGARLYGYT
-	TRBJ1-3	TRBV5-1	ASSLTVSGNTIY
TRBD1	TRBJ1-5	TRBV27	ASSLSTGQASNQPQH
TRBD1	TRBJ2-7	TRBV28	ASSYRGPSSYEQY
-	TRBJ2-2	TRBV7-9	ASSLGQPTGELF
TRBD1	TRBJ2-7	TRBV10-3	AIRSGTEEQY
-	TRBJ1-4	TRBV9	ASRGTGTKLF
-	TRBJ1-5	TRBV21-1	ASSKRHESTSNQPQH
-	TRBJ2-7	TRBV5-8	ASSYLLEGSVSYEQY
-	TRBJ1-1	TRBV4-1	ASSQDLLGGTEAF
-	TRBJ1-5	TRBV2	ASTPYYSNQPQH
TRBD2	TRBJ2-5	TRBV24-1	ATSDWTSGGAETQY
-	TRBJ2-3	TRBV7-3	ASSPRAGTDTQY
-	TRBJ1-1	TRBV20-1	SARARGEAF
-	TRBJ2-7	TRBV29-1	SVDQGYEQY
TRBD1	TRBJ2-6	TRBV7-9	ASSHRDRGLNVLT
-	TRBJ2-1	TRBV7-3	ASSQSPRGGQF
-	TRBJ1-6	TRBV4-2	ASSQEQQGGSPLH
TRBD2	TRBJ2-4	TRBV14	ASSSGLAPNIQY
-	TRBJ2-1	TRBV5-1	ASSVPKGEYEQF
-	TRBJ1-3	TRBV6-5	ASSQSPSGNTIY
-	TRBJ1-3	TRBV12-3/TRBV12-4	ASSERANTIY
TRBD1	TRBJ1-2	TRBV3-1/TRBV3-2	ASSVYRGRNYGYT
-	TRBJ2-1	TRBV19	ASSMRTIGEQF
TRBD1	TRBJ2-5	TRBV28	ASRGDRGGGETQY
-	TRBJ1-3	TRBV7-2	ASSLPSGNTIY
-	TRBJ2-1	TRBV19	ASSTLTGLEF
-	TRBJ1-5	TRBV19	ASSSKSAGPNQPQH
TRBD1	TRBJ1-2	TRBV4-1	ASSPGQGVS
-	TRBJ1-2	TRBV19	ASRQQGLYGYT